The 18 T cell receptor beta chains reported below all come from one sample, sequenced in a study of T cell responses to AZD1222 COVID-19 vaccine. Sequencing was performed with immunoSEQ multiplex PCR; in TCRdb, only in-frame clones are kept and a portion is missing. The sample lists around 89,000 clones; just over 90% were seen once. Here the sequenced sample was peripheral blood, taken on day 0 of AZD1222 vaccination. The receptors stem from an adult in good health.

The V call is TRBV9, the J call TRBJ1-2; D gene uncertain. The germline gives CDR1 SGDLS, CDR2 YYNGEE. V lost 5 bases and J lost 3, with 5 bases in between. This CDR3 comprises 11 residues. CDR3 in DNA: TGTGCCAGCAGTTCCGACTATGGCTACACCTTC. Translating it yields CASSSDYGYTF.

This chain links TRBV5-5 with TRBJ2-3, with 9 bases aligning to TRBD2. The CDR3 covers 16 residues. Germline trimming cut 6 bases from V and 0 bases from J; bases unmatched to any gene: 8. The germline CDR1 and CDR2 sequences are SGHKS and YYEKEE (reference sequence). The CDR3 region is CASTQLAGISTDTQYF. CDR3 sequence (DNA): TGTGCCAGCACCCAGCTAGCGGGGATTAGCACAGATACGCAGTATTTT.

This chain uses TRBV7-2 with TRBJ1-4; 8 bases line up with TRBD1. Per the germline V gene, CDR1 is SGHTA and CDR2 is FQGNSA. The CDR3 extends over 15 amino acids. V gave up 1 base and J gave up 8 bases; unmatched junction bases: 6. The CDR3, as DNA: TGTGCCAGCAGCTTAGGAGGGACAGGCCAGGAAAAACTGTTTTTT. Protein product: CASSLGGTGQEKLFF.

The J gene is TRBJ1-2, the V gene TRBV5-8, with a tentative D call TRBD1 (6 bases). Germline V gene lookup returns CDR1 SGHTS and CDR2 YDEGEE. Trimming cost V 1 base and J 8 bases, with 9 bases left between them. This CDR3 is built from 12 residues. As DNA, the CDR3 is TGTGCCAGCAGCTTGACAGGGAGAGGCTACACCTTC. It codes for CASSLTGRGYTF.

The chain links TRBV27 to TRBJ2-1; possibly TRBD1 for D (5 bases). From germline, CDR1 is MNHEY and CDR2 SMNVEV (reference sequence). The V gene lost 2 bases and the J gene lost 7 bases, with 18 bases spanning the gap. This CDR3 has 16 residues. CDR3 coding DNA: TGTGCCAGCAGTTTAGAGTCTCCAGGGTTGCGGAATGAGCAGTTCTTC. It translates to CASSLESPGLRNEQFF.

Note on this clone: The junction and the germline gene differ at one end; a read error may be behind it. V and J are TRBV28 and TRBJ1-2, with unresolved D. Germline V gene lookup returns CDR1 MDHEN and CDR2 SYDVKM. The CDR3 is made up of 13 amino acids. The DNA of the CDR3 is TGTGCCAGCAGTCTAGATATCCAATATGGTTACACCTTC. Translating gives CASSLDIQYGYTF.

CDR3 region: CSASPLTGYYGYTF. DNA of the CDR3: TGCAGTGCTAGTCCACTGACAGGGTACTATGGCTACACCTTC. The chain couples TRBV20-1 to TRBJ1-2; TRBD1 aligns across 7 bases. The CDR3 covers 14 residues. The germline V gene has CDR1 DFQATT and CDR2 SNEGSKA (reference sequence). V gave up 3 bases and J gave up 3 bases; unmatched junction bases: 7.

This clone has a single count. This chain uses TRBV24-1 with TRBJ2-1; D is unresolved. CDR1 is KGHDR, CDR2 SFDVKD, per germline. The length of the CDR3 is 14 residues. Trimming stripped 4 bases from V and 4 bases from J, with 10 bases between. The CDR3 DNA reads as TGTGCCACCAGTGACCCCGGTCTGTACAATGAGCAGTTCTTC. Translation gives CATSDPGLYNEQFF.

The chain uses TRBV4-1 and TRBJ2-1; 7 bases are a match to TRBD1. Germline CDR1 MGHRA, CDR2 YSYEKL. CDR3 length: 16 residues. The V segment lost 3 bases and the J segment 6 bases; nucleotides outside the gene matches: 11. For the CDR3, the DNA is TGCGCCAGCAGCCACCTAAGCCGGACAGGAAGCAATGAGCAGTTCTTC. Translation gives CASSHLSRTGSNEQFF.

The chain employs TRBV2 and TRBJ1-2, with TRBD1 matching 7 bases. The CDR3 has 14 amino acids. Losses at the gene ends were 8 bases for V and 2 bases for J; bases not matched to a gene: 8. Per the germline V gene, CDR1 is SNHLY and CDR2 is FYNNEI. This CDR3 is CASAATGRNYGYTF. Here the CDR3 DNA reads TGTGCCAGCGCAGCGACAGGGAGAAACTATGGCTACACCTTC.

A single count supports this clone. The chain links TRBV7-9 to TRBJ2-1; 8 positions agree with TRBD1. Germline CDR1 SEHNR, CDR2 FQNEAQ (reference sequence). V shed 2 bases and J 0 bases; nucleotides not matched to a gene: 12. There are 19 residues in the CDR3. The CDR3 is CASSLKGRRGPLSYNEQFF. The CDR3 bases are TGTGCCAGCAGCTTAAAGGGGCGCAGGGGGCCCCTCTCCTACAATGAGCAGTTCTTC.

The sample holds one count of this clone. The V call is TRBV4-3, the J call TRBJ2-3; 7 bases are shared with TRBD1. The CDR3 has 15 residues. Germline trimming cut 5 bases from V and 0 bases from J; bases unmatched to any gene: 5. Germline lookup yields CDR1 LGHNA and CDR2 YSLEER. CDR3 nucleotides: TGCGCCAGCAGCGAGACAGGGCTTAGCACAGATACGCAGTATTTT. Amino acids: CASSETGLSTDTQYF.

The V call is TRBV27, the J call TRBJ1-6, with no clear D. Germline V gene sequence: CDR1 MNHEY, CDR2 SMNVEV (reference sequence). V was shortened by 6 bases and J by 6 bases, with 15 bases between the two germline ends. The CDR3 totals 15 residues. CDR3 amino acids: CASRAPGRANSPLHF. For the CDR3, the DNA is TGTGCCAGCAGGGCCCCGGGCCGGGCTAATTCACCCCTCCACTTT.

V gene TRBV19 combines with J gene TRBJ2-3, with D tentatively TRBD2 (5 bases). The germline gives CDR1 LNHDA, CDR2 SQIVND (reference sequence). The V end was cut by 6 bases, the J end by 0 bases, with 13 bases between. The CDR3 has 15 residues. CDR3 in amino acids: CASRTSGASTDTQYF. In nucleotides, the CDR3 is TGTGCCAGTAGAACCAGCGGAGCCAGCACAGATACGCAGTATTTT.

The chain couples TRBV7-9 to TRBJ2-1, with D perhaps TRBD2 (6 bases). CDR3 length: 14 amino acids. Deletions cut 1 base from V and 2 bases from J, with 6 bases between. Germline CDR1 is SEHNR and CDR2 is FQNEAQ (reference sequence). The CDR3 DNA reads TGTGCCAGCAGCTTAGGACTAGCCTACAATGAGCAGTTCTTC. This translates into CASSLGLAYNEQFF.

The chain is built from TRBV6-5 and TRBJ2-5; D remains ambiguous. Between the trimmed V and J ends, which lost 7 bases and 5 bases, there was a span of 14 bases. The CDR3 runs 13 residues. Germline loops: CDR1 MNHEY, CDR2 SVGAGI. The CDR3 DNA sequence: TGTGCCAGCAAACCAGGTTCCTCGGAGACCCAGTACTTC. Residues: CASKPGSSETQYF.

The chain has TRBV25-1 and TRBJ1-4, with TRBD1 identical over 8 bases. CDR3 size: 15 residues. After removal of 4 bases from V and 4 bases from J, the junction contained 5 bases not matched to a gene. Germline loops: CDR1 MGHDK, CDR2 SYGVNS. The CDR3 DNA follows: TGTGCCAGCAGTGGGTTGACAGGGGTTAATGAAAAACTGTTTTTT. It specifies CASSGLTGVNEKLFF. The variable domain in full, with the rest retrieved from reference TRBV25-1 and TRBJ1-4, is EADIYQTPRYLVIGTGKKITLECSQTMGHDKMYWYQQDPGMELHLIHYSYGVNSTEKGDLSSESTVSRIRTEHFPLTLESARPSHTSQYLCASSGLTGVNEKLFFGSGTQLSVL.

The rearrangement joins TRBV11-2 to TRBJ1-1; TRBD1 aligns across 7 bases. CDR1 and CDR2 from the germline V gene are SGHAT and FQNNGV. The CDR3 contains 17 residues. J was trimmed by 1 base and V by 1 base; bases with no gene match: 9. The CDR3, as DNA: TGTGCCAGCAGCTTAGCTGTACAGGGGCTTCGGAACACTGAAGCTTTCTTT. This gives the protein CASSLAVQGLRNTEAFF.